The 2 T cell receptor beta chains in this list originate from one sample, sequenced in a study of technical replicates of blood from a few donors. Clones were read by immunoSEQ multiplex PCR, and TCRdb kept only the in-frame ones, dropping some. The sample includes some 99,000 clones, 95% of them seen just once. Sequencing input: T cells isolated from PBMCs. The source is a human donor in good health.

The chain recombines TRBV7-9 with TRBJ1-5; D gene ambiguous. CDR3 size: 15 residues. Germline CDR1 is SEHNR and CDR2 is FQNEAQ (reference sequence). Trimming removed 0 bases at V and 5 bases at J, with 11 bases between. This chain's CDR3 is CASSLARGLDQPQHF. The CDR3 DNA reads as TGTGCCAGCAGCTTAGCGCGCGGGTTGGATCAGCCCCAGCATTTT.

In DNA, the CDR3 is TGTGCCAGCAGCCCGGGACAGGGGGCGAATTACGAGCAGTACTTC. It is translated as CASSPGQGANYEQYF. The J gene is TRBJ2-7, the V gene TRBV5-5; 12 bases align to TRBD1. The V gene's germline CDR1 is SGHKS and CDR2 YYEKEE (reference sequence). V gave up 4 bases and J gave up 4 bases; unmatched junction bases: 6. The CDR3 is made up of 15 amino acids.